Here is one TCR beta chain with its context. The sample belongs to a study of T cell changes during pregnancy in multiple sclerosis. The method was immunoSEQ multiplex PCR; TCRdb's version includes in-frame clones alone and lacks a portion of them. The sample yields 93,000 or so clones, approximately 90% seen once. The source was peripheral blood, collected before pregnancy. The source is a female donor with multiple sclerosis, enrolled in a pregnancy study.

Here the CDR3 DNA reads TGTGCCAGCAGACCCCGACAGGGACGCTACGAGCAGTACTTC. It codes for CASRPRQGRYEQYF. V is TRBV6-5 and J is TRBJ2-7; 7 positions agree with TRBD1. Germline V gene lookup returns CDR1 MNHEY and CDR2 SVGAGI. The V and J ends lost 6 bases and 3 bases, in that order; junction bases with no gene match: 8. The length of the CDR3 is 14 residues.